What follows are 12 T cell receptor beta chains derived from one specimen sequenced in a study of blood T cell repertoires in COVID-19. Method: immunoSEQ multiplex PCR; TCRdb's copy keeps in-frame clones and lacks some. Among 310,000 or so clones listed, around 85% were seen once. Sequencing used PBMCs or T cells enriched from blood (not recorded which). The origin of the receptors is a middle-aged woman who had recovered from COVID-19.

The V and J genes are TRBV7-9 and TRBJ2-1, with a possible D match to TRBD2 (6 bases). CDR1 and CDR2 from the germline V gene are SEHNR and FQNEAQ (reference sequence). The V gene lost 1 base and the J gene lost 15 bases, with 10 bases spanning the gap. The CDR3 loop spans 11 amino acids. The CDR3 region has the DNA TGTGCCAGCAGCTTAGGCCCGGGACTGTTCTTC. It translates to CASSLGPGLFF.

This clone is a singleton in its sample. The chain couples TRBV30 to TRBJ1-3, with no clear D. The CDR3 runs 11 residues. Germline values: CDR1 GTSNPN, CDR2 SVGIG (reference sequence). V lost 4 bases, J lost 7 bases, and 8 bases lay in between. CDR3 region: CAWKHGNTIYF. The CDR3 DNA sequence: TGTGCCTGGAAACACGGGAACACCATATATTTT.

The CDR3 sequence is CASSIRDSSYNSPLHF. As DNA, the CDR3 is TGTGCCAGCAGTATCAGGGACAGCTCCTATAATTCACCCCTCCACTTT. The rearrangement links TRBV28 to TRBJ1-6, with TRBD1 matching over 7 bases. V lost 5 bases, J lost 0 bases, and 4 bases stayed unmatched. This CDR3 is 16 amino acids long. Looked up from germline, CDR1 is MDHEN and CDR2 is SYDVKM. Full variable domain (outside the CDR3, taken from reference TRBV28 and TRBJ1-6): DVKVTQSSRYLVKRTGEKVFLECVQDMDHENMFWYRQDPGLGLRLIYFSYDVKMKEKGDIPEGYSVSREKKERFSLILESASTNQTSMYLCASSIRDSSYNSPLHFGNGTRLTVT.

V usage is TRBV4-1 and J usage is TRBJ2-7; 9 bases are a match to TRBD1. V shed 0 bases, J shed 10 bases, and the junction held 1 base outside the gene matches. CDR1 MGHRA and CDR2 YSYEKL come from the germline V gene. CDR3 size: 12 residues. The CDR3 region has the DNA TGCGCCAGCAGCCAAGAACAGGGGGCACAGTACTTC. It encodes CASSQEQGAQYF.

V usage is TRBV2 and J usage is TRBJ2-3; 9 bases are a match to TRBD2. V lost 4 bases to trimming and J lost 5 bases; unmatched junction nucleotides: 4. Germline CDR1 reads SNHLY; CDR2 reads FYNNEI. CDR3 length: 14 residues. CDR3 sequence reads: CASSGSSGRDTQYF. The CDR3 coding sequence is TGTGCCAGCAGTGGGAGTAGCGGGAGAGATACGCAGTATTTT.

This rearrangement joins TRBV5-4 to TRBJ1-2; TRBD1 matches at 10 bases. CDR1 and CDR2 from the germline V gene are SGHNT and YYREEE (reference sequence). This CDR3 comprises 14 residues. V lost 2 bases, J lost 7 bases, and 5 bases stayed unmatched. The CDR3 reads CASSFPGQGIGYTF. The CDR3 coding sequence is TGTGCCAGCAGCTTTCCGGGACAGGGGATTGGCTACACCTTC.

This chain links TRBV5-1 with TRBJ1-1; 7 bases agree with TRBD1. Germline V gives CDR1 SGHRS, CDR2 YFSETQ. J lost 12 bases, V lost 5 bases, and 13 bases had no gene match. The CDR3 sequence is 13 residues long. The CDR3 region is CASRASRQGSPFF. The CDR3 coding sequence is TGCGCCAGCAGAGCTAGCCGACAGGGTTCCCCTTTCTTT.

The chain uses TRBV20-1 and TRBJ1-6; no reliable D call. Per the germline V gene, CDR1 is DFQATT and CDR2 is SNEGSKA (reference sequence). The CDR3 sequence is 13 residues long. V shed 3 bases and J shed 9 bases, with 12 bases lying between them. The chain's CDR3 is CSASQAGGSPLHF. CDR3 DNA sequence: TGCAGTGCTAGTCAGGCGGGCGGTTCACCCCTCCACTTT.

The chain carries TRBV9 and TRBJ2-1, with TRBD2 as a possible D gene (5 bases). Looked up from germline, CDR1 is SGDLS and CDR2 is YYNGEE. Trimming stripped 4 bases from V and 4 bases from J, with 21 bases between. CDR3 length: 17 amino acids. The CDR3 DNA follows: TGTGCCAGCAGCCCAAGACCCAGTGGAGGCCGATACAATGAGCAGTTCTTC. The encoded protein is CASSPRPSGGRYNEQFF.

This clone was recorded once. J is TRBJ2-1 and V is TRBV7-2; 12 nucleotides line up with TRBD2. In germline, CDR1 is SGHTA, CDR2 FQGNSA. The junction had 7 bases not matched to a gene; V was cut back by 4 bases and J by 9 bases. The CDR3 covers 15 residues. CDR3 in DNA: TGTGCCAGCAGCTCTAGCGGGAGGGCCTCTGGTGAGCAGTTCTTC. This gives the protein CASSSSGRASGEQFF.

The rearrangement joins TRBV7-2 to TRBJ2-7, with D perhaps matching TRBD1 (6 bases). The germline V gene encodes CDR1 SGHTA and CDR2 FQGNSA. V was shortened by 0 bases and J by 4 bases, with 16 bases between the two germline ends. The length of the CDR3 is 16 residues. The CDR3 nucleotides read TGTGCCAGCAGCTTAGCTTTACTCCAAGGGGGATACGAGCAGTACTTC. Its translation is CASSLALLQGGYEQYF.

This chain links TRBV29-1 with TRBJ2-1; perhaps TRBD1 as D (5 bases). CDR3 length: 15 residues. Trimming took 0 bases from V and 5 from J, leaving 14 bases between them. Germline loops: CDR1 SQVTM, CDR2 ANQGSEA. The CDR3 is CSVEELQVPDNEQFF. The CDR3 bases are TGCAGCGTTGAAGAGCTACAGGTCCCCGACAATGAGCAGTTCTTC.